This TCR beta chain was captured by sequencing in a study of shared clonotypes between healthy human individuals. Study-wide context: Three CD4 naive, three CD4 memory, two CD8 naive and one CD8 memory plate were used per donor.

Study-level points and caveats: Non-shared clonotypes displayed generation probabilities falling below those of clonotypes present in all four donors.

Each PCR replicate from the sorted subsets contained around 0.2 ug DNA, which is some 30,000 T cell genomes. Method: immunoSEQ multiplex PCR; TCRdb's copy keeps in-frame clones and lacks some. Here the sample spans about 2.1 million clones, 93% being singletons. This clone was seen more than once but under ten times. Its antigen is as yet unknown. In the naive CD8 group, cells lacked CD45RO and were positively selected for CCR7, so terminally differentiated effector memory CD45RA+ cells were left out. Each sample came from a Caucasian adult donor living in Nashville, Tennessee. The sequenced sample consisted of naive CD8+ T cells from PBMCs. The TCR originated in a man aged 18-30 years in good health. Some clones in this sample may be carry-over from other donors' samples.

The CDR3 region has the DNA TGTGCCAGCAGTTTGATAGGGGGGCGAGGCAATCAGCCCCAGCATTTT. It yields the protein CASSLIGGRGNQPQHF. The chain combines TRBV27 with TRBJ1-5, with D possibly being TRBD1 (6 bases). This CDR3 contains 16 residues. Germline V gene sequence: CDR1 MNHEY, CDR2 SMNVEV (reference sequence). Trimming took off 3 bases at V and 2 bases at J, with 14 bases between the two ends.